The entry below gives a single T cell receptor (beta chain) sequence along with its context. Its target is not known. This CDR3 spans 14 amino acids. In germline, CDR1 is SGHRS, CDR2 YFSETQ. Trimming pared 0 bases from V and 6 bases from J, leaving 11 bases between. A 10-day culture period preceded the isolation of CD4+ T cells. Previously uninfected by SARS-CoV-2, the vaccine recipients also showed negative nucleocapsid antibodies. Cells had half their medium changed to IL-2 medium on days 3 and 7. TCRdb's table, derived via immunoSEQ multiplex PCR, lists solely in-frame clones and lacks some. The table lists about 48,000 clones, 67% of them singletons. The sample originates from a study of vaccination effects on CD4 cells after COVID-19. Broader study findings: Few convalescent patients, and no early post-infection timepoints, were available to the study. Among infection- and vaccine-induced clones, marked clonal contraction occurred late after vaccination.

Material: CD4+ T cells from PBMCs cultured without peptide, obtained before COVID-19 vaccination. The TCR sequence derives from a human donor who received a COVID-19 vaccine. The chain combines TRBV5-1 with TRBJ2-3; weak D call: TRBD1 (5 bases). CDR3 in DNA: TGCGCCAGCAGCTTGGGGACAAAGGACGATACGCAGTATTTT. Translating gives CASSLGTKDDTQYF.